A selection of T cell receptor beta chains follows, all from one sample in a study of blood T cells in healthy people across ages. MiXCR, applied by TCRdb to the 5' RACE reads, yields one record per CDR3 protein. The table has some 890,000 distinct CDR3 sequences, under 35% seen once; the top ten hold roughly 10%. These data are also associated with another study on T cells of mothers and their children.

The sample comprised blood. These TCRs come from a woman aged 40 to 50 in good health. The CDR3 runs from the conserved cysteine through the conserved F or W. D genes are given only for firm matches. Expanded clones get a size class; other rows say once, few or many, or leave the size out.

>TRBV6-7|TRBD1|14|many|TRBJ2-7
TGTGCCAGCAGTTCCAAACAGGGGCCCTACGAGCAGTACTTC
CASSSKQGPYEQYF
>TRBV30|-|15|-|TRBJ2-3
TGTGCCTGGAGAGGTGGTGGTACACCCACAGATACGCAGTATTTT
CAWRGGGTPTDTQYF
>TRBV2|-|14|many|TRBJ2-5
TGTGCCAGCAGTGAAAATACAGGAGGGGAGACCCAGTACTTC
CASSENTGGETQYF
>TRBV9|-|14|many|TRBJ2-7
TGTGCCAGCAGCGTAGAAGGGAGTGGGAACGAGCAGTACTTC
CASSVEGSGNEQYF
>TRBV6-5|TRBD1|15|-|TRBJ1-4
TGTGCCAGCAGTTGGCAGGGGGGCGGGGGTGAAAAACTGTTTTTT
CASSWQGGGGEKLFF
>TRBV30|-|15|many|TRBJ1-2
TGTGCCTGGAGCGACTACGCGACGGGAAACTATGGCTACACCTTC
CAWSDYATGNYGYTF
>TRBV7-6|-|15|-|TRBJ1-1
TGTGCCAGCACCCAATTGGGTGGGAGTAACACTGAAGCTTTCTTT
CASTQLGGSNTEAFF
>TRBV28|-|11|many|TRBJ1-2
TGTGCCAGCAGTGCGACTTATGGCTACACCTTC
CASSATYGYTF
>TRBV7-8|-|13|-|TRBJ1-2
TGTGCCAGCAGCTTAGCAGGCAGGTATGGCTACACCTTC
CASSLAGRYGYTF
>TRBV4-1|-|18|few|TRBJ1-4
TGCGCCAGCAGCCAAGGAACAGCCCCCGTTAATTGGGATGAAAAACTGTTTTTT
CASSQGTAPVNWDEKLFF
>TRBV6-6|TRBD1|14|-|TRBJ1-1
TGTGCCAGCAGTTCCGACAGGGGCCCCGGGGAAGCTTTCTTT
CASSSDRGPGEAFF